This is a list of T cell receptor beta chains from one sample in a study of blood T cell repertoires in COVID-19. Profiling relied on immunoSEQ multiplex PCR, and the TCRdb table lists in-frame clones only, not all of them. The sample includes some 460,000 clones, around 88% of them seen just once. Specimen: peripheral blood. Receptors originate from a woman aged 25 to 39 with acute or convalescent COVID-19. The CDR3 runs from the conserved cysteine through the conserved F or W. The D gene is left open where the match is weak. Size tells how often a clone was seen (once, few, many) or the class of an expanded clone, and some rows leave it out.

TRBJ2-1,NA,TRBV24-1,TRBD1,TGTGCCACCAGTGATGGGTACGGACAGGGGACTGGTTTTTACAATGAGCAGTTCTTC,CATSDGYGQGTGFYNEQFF
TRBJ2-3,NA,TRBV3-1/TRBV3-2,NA,TGTGCCAGCAGTCTTTTCCGGGGGGCGACCACAGATACGCAGTATTTT,CASSLFRGATTDTQYF
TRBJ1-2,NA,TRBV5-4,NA,TGTGCCAGCAGCTTGGGGACAGACATTAACTATGGCTACACCTTC,CASSLGTDINYGYTF
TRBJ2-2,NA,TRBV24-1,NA,TGTGCCACCAGTTCGTCAGGGTCCAGTGCCGGGGAGCTGTTTTTT,CATSSSGSSAGELFF
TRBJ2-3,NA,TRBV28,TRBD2,TGTGCCAGCAGTCCAATATCTCTAGCGGGGCCCGACACAGATACGCAGTATTTT,CASSPISLAGPDTDTQYF
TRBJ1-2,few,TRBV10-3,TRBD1,TGTGCCATCAGTGAAGCCCCCGGGACAGGAGCCGGCTATGGCTACACCTTC,CAISEAPGTGAGYGYTF
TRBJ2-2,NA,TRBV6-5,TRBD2,TGTGCCAGCAGGACTAGCGGGTTGAACACCGGGGAGCTGTTTTTT,CASRTSGLNTGELFF
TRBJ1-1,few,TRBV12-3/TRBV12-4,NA,TGTGCCAGCAGTTCCAACTTACTAAGAGCTTTCTTT,CASSSNLLRAFF
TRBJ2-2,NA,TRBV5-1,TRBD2,TGCGCCAGCAGCCGCGGAAGCGGGGGGTCGGGGACCGGGGAGCTGTTTTTT,CASSRGSGGSGTGELFF
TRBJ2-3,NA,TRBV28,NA,TGTGCCAGCAGTTTAGGGGGGAGCACAGATACGCAGTATTTT,CASSLGGSTDTQYF
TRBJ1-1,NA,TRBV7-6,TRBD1,TGTGCCAGCAGCTTAGCTTCAGGGGGCTCGGTTGAAGCTTTCTTT,CASSLASGGSVEAFF
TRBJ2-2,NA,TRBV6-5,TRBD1,TGTGCCAGCACGCGGACAGGCAACACCGGGGAGCTGTTTTTT,CASTRTGNTGELFF
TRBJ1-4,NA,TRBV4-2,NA,TGTGCCAGCAGCCATACAGACAGCCAGATGTATGAAAAACTGTTTTTT,CASSHTDSQMYEKLFF
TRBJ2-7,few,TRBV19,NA,TGTGCCAGCGGGACTTTCTACGAGCAGTACTTC,CASGTFYEQYF
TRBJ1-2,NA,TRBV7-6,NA,TGTGCCAGCAGCCCACTAACGACAGGCTATGGCTACACCTTC,CASSPLTTGYGYTF
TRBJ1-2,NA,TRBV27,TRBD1,TGTGCCAGCCGCCGGACAGGAGTTTCTAACTATGGCTACACCTTC,CASRRTGVSNYGYTF
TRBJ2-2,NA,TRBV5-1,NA,TGCGCCAGCAAGCCGGTTATTAACACCGGGGAGCTGTTTTTT,CASKPVINTGELFF
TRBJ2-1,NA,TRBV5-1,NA,TGCGCCAGCAGCTTGGCCGGGGGTGCTATCTCCTACAATGAGCAGTTCTTC,CASSLAGGAISYNEQFF
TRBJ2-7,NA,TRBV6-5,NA,TGTGCCAGCAGTATGGCACCCTTCGACGAGCAGTACTTC,CASSMAPFDEQYF
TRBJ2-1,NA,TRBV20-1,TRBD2,TGCAGTGCTAGGCGGGGGGATGAGCAGTTCTTC,CSARRGDEQFF
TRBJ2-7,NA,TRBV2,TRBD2,TGTGCCAGCAAAACCTCTAGCGGGGGGCCCACCTACGAGCAGTACTTC,CASKTSSGGPTYEQYF
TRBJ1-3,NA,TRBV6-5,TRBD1,TGTGCCAGCAGGATGACAGGGCTAAACACCATATATTTT,CASRMTGLNTIYF
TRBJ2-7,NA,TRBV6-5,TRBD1,TGTGCCAGCAGGCGGGGACAGGGAAGCTACGAGCAGTACTTC,CASRRGQGSYEQYF
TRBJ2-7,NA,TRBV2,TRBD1,TGTGCCAGCAGGGACAGGGCCTACGAGCAGTACTTC,CASRDRAYEQYF
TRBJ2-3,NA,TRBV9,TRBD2,TGTGCCAGCAGCCGAAGCGGGGGGTTCGATACGCAGTATTTT,CASSRSGGFDTQYF
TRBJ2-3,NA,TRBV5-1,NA,TGCGCCAGCAGCTATGGGACATACGGCACAGATACGCAGTATTTT,CASSYGTYGTDTQYF
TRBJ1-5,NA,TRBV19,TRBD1,TGTGCCAGCCGACCGGGACAGGGTTCTCACAGCAATCAGCCCCAGCATTTT,CASRPGQGSHSNQPQHF
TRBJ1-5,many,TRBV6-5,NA,TGTGCCAGTATTGACAGATTCTCTAGCAATCAGCCCCAGCATTTT,CASIDRFSSNQPQHF
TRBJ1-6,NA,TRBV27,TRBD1,TGTGCCAGCAACTTAGGAGGGGGCCTGAATTCACCCCTCCACTTT,CASNLGGGLNSPLHF
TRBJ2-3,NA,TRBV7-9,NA,TGTGCCAGCAGCTCCCCCAGGGGAGTCAACACAGATACGCAGTATTTT,CASSSPRGVNTDTQYF
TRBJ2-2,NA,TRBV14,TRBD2,TGTGCCAGCAGCCAAGATACCCTACTAGCGGGGACCGGGGAGCTGTTTTTT,CASSQDTLLAGTGELFF
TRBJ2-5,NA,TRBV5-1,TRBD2,TGCGCCAGCAGCAGCGGGGCCCCCAGGGCTTGGGAGACCCAGTACTTC,CASSSGAPRAWETQYF
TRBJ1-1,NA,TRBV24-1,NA,TGTGCCACCCGCGGGGGGGAGGGAGGCACTGAAGCTTTCTTT,CATRGGEGGTEAFF
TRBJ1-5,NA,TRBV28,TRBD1,TGTGCCAGCAGTTTAAAGTTGGGGCAGGGGGTCAATCAGCCCCAGCATTTT,CASSLKLGQGVNQPQHF
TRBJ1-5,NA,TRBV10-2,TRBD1,TGCGCCAGCAGTGACAGGGGGCAGCAGCCCCAGCATTTT,CASSDRGQQPQHF
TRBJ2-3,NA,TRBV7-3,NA,TGTGCCAGCAGCTTAGGCAGGGGACGGGGAACAGATACGCAGTATTTT,CASSLGRGRGTDTQYF
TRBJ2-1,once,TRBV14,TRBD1,TGTGCCAGCAGCCGAGGGGGCCAGGGATACAATGAGCAGTTCTTC,CASSRGGQGYNEQFF
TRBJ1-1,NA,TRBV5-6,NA,TGTGCCAGCAGCTTCGGGGGTCGGGAGAACACTGAAGCTTTCTTT,CASSFGGRENTEAFF
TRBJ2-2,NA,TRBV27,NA,TGTGCCAGCAGTTTAAGGGGTGCCGGGGAGCTGTTTTTT,CASSLRGAGELFF
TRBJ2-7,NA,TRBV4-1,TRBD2,TGCGCCAGCAGCCAACTTAGCGGGGCCACCGGGTCTGTCGAGCAGTACTTC,CASSQLSGATGSVEQYF
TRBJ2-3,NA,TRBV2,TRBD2,TGTGCCAGCAGTGCTGAACGGGGGGGCCGCACAGATACGCAGTATTTT,CASSAERGGRTDTQYF
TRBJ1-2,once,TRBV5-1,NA,TGCGCCAGCGACAGTGGGGGCGCCGATGGCTACACCTTC,CASDSGGADGYTF
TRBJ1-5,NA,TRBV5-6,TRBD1,TGTGCCAGCAGCCTTCGGGACAGAATTCAGCCCCAGCATTTT,CASSLRDRIQPQHF
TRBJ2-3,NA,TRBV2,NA,TGTGCCAGCAGTCTACGGGGATTGGGGGATACGCAGTATTTT,CASSLRGLGDTQYF
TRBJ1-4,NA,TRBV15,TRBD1,TGTGCCACAAACTCTCACAGGGGAACTAATGAAAAACTGTTTTTT,CATNSHRGTNEKLFF
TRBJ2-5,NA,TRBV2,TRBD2,TGTGCCAGCAGTGGACTAGCGGAGATTTTTGGGACCCAGTACTTC,CASSGLAEIFGTQYF
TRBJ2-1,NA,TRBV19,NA,TGTGCCAGTAGAATGGGGGGGCGGAACTTTTACAATGAGCAGTTCTTC,CASRMGGRNFYNEQFF
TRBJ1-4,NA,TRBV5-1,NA,TGCGCCAGCAGCTTGGCCCTAGGGAGGGAAAAACTGTTTTTT,CASSLALGREKLFF
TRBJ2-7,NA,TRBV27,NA,TGTGCCAGCAGCAAAAAGGACGGACACTCCTACGAGCAGTACTTC,CASSKKDGHSYEQYF
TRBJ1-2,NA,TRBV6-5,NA,TGTGCCAGCAGGCACAGTGGCTACACCTTC,CASRHSGYTF
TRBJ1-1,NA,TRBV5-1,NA,TGCGCCAGCAGCCCCGGACACCCGAACACTGAAGCTTTCTTT,CASSPGHPNTEAFF
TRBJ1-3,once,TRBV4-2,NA,TGTGCCAGCAGCCAAGATCAGTTCTCTGGAAACACCATATATTTT,CASSQDQFSGNTIYF
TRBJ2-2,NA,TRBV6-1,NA,TGTGCCAGCAGTGAAGTCAGAGCAGCCCCCGGGGCCGGGGAGCTGTTTTTT,CASSEVRAAPGAGELFF